These 23 T cell receptor beta chains came from one sample sequenced in a study of shared T cell receptors in the human thymus. Repertoires were generated with immunoSEQ multiplex PCR, while TCRdb's copy carries only in-frame clones and drops some. The sample includes over 450,000 clones, about 80% of them seen just once. The sample was also linked to a second study, of human thymus T cells.

The sequenced sample was thymocytes. The receptors shown here come from a boy younger than two with a congenital heart defect.

The chain has TRBV19 and TRBJ1-2; 7 nucleotides line up with TRBD1. The CDR3 runs 17 residues. The germline gives CDR1 LNHDA, CDR2 SQIVND (reference sequence). V shed 5 bases, J shed 4 bases, and the junction held 16 bases outside the gene matches. The CDR3 sequence: CASSGTGQLKSLYGYTF. The CDR3 DNA is TGTGCCAGTAGTGGAACGGGACAGCTTAAATCCCTCTATGGCTACACCTTC.

There are a few counts of this clone. This chain links TRBV10-2 with TRBJ2-3; a possible D gene is TRBD2 (7 bases). Per germline, CDR1 WSHSY and CDR2 SAAADI. Trimming took off 6 bases at V and 0 bases at J, with 19 bases between the two ends. This CDR3 region has 17 residues. The CDR3 reads CASRPPKGGLSTDTQYF. Written as DNA, the CDR3 is TGCGCCAGCAGACCCCCAAAGGGGGGGCTTAGCACAGATACGCAGTATTTT.

The chain joins TRBV30 to TRBJ1-5; tentatively, D is TRBD1 (6 bases). Germline CDR1 reads GTSNPN; CDR2 reads SVGIG (reference sequence). V gave up 3 bases and J gave up 11 bases, with 11 bases separating them. The CDR3 spans 11 residues. CDR3 coding DNA: TGTGCCTGGAGCGAAGGGGGATCCCAGCATTTT. It is translated as CAWSEGGSQHF.

There are a few counts of this clone. The chain links TRBV28 to TRBJ1-4; TRBD1 matches 9 bases. The CDR3 totals 16 residues. V was pared by 5 bases and J by 7 bases, with 11 bases of the junction left unmatched. CDR1 and CDR2 (germline): MDHEN, SYDVKM. CDR3 nucleotides: TGTGCCAGCAGTATCCCATCACAGGGGGCTAGTGAAAAACTGTTTTTT. Protein: CASSIPSQGASEKLFF.

The CDR3: CASSDWDTNQPQHF. DNA of the CDR3: TGTGCCAGCAGTGACTGGGACACCAATCAGCCCCAGCATTTT. The rearrangement uses TRBV2 and TRBJ1-5; weak D call: TRBD1 (6 bases). The CDR3 sequence is 14 residues long. Germline CDR1 SNHLY, CDR2 FYNNEI. V dropped 3 bases and J dropped 3 bases, with 9 bases sitting between them.

The chain is built from TRBV5-6 and TRBJ2-3, with TRBD1 matching over 8 bases. J gave up 0 bases and V 4 bases, and 7 bases lay outside the gene matches. The CDR3 has 16 residues. Germline V CDR1 and CDR2: SGHDT, YYEEEE. CDR3 residues: CASSVVTGDSTDTQYF. CDR3 nucleotides: TGTGCCAGCAGCGTGGTGACAGGGGATAGCACAGATACGCAGTATTTT.

There are a few counts of this clone. J is TRBJ1-1 and V is TRBV4-2, with 9 bases that match TRBD1. Germline assignment: CDR1 LGHNA and CDR2 YNFKEQ. After removal of 0 bases from V and 5 bases from J, the junction contained 7 bases not matched to a gene. The CDR3 spans 16 residues. CDR3: CASSQDLRQGGTEAFF. For the CDR3, the DNA is TGTGCCAGCAGCCAAGATCTTCGACAGGGGGGAACTGAAGCTTTCTTT.

This clone has a single count. The chain links TRBV27 to TRBJ2-5; 9 bases are shared with TRBD1. V dropped 6 bases and J dropped 5; count of bases not matched to a gene: 13. CDR1 MNHEY and CDR2 SMNVEV come from the germline V gene (reference sequence). This CDR3 is built from 16 residues. The CDR3 DNA reads as TGTGCCAGCAGCGCTGCGGCGACAGGGGGTAGGGAGACCCAGTACTTC. It is translated as CASSAAATGGRETQYF.

The genes are TRBV11-2 and TRBJ2-4; maybe TRBD2 (8 bases). CDR1 and CDR2 from the germline V gene are SGHAT and FQNNGV. The germline V and J ends were trimmed by 3 bases and 4 bases, with 19 bases remaining between them. This CDR3 has 17 residues. The DNA for the CDR3 is TGTGCCAGCAGCTTCGGGGGGGGTCGGGACAGAAAAAACATTCAGTACTTC. Its protein product is CASSFGGGRDRKNIQYF.

This clone appeared a few times. V gene TRBV7-9 combines with J gene TRBJ2-3, with 10 bases matching TRBD1. J gave up 3 bases and V 6 bases, and 3 bases lay outside the gene matches. Germline assignment: CDR1 SEHNR and CDR2 FQNEAQ (reference sequence). The length of the CDR3 is 14 residues. CDR3 loop: CASSWGQGTDTQYF. The CDR3 nucleotides read TGTGCCAGCAGTTGGGGACAGGGGACAGATACGCAGTATTTT.

This clone was detected only once. V usage is TRBV9 and J usage is TRBJ2-2; 9 positions agree with TRBD1. This CDR3 has 16 residues. CDR1 and CDR2 from the germline V gene are SGDLS and YYNGEE. V lost 0 bases, J lost 4 bases, and 4 bases stayed unmatched. The CDR3 DNA is TGTGCCAGCAGCGTAGCGACAGGGGGGACCACCGGGGAGCTGTTTTTT. It is translated as CASSVATGGTTGELFF.

Only a few counts were recorded for this clone. The rearrangement joins TRBV7-3 to TRBJ2-3; 11 positions agree with TRBD2. This CDR3 comprises 16 residues. The trim removed 5 bases at V and 2 bases at J, leaving 6 bases unmatched. CDR1 and CDR2 (germline): SGHTA, FQGTGA. In DNA, the CDR3 is TGTGCCAGCAGCCCTCGACTAGCGGGAAACACAGATACGCAGTATTTT. Translating it yields CASSPRLAGNTDTQYF. Drawing the rest from reference TRBV7-3 and TRBJ2-3, the complete variable domain is GAGVSQTPSNKVTEKGKYVELRCDPISGHTALYWYRQSLGQGPEFLIYFQGTGAADDSGLPNDRFFAVRPEGSVSTLKIQRTERGDSAVYLCASSPRLAGNTDTQYFGPGTRLTVL.

This clone was picked up one time. The V call is TRBV5-5, the J call TRBJ2-5; 7 bases agree with TRBD1. This CDR3 has 15 residues. V shed 4 bases, J shed 4 bases, and the junction held 10 bases outside the gene matches. Germline lookup yields CDR1 SGHKS and CDR2 YYEKEE (reference sequence). CDR3 residues: CASSRDQRGPETQYF. Here the CDR3 DNA reads TGTGCCAGCAGCCGGGACCAGAGGGGGCCAGAGACCCAGTACTTC.

The chain couples TRBV29-1 to TRBJ2-3, with TRBD1 matching over 8 bases. After removal of 3 bases from V and 6 bases from J, the junction contained 5 bases not matched to a gene. The CDR3 covers 13 residues. CDR1 is SQVTM and CDR2 is ANQGSEA in the germline V gene. The CDR3 sequence is CSVESTGGDTQYF. The CDR3 region has the DNA TGCAGCGTTGAGTCAACAGGGGGTGATACGCAGTATTTT.

This sequence joins TRBV10-3 and TRBJ2-2; 9 positions agree with TRBD1. The CDR3 sequence is 15 residues long. V lost 3 bases and J lost 5; bases outside the gene matches: 4. CDR1 and CDR2 from the germline V gene are ENHRY and SYGVKD. CDR3: CAISDGTGRTGELFF. For the CDR3, the DNA is TGTGCCATCAGTGATGGGACAGGGCGGACCGGGGAGCTGTTTTTT.

This chain joins TRBV7-8 and TRBJ2-4; maybe TRBD2 (6 bases). Germline V gives CDR1 SGHVS, CDR2 FQNEAQ. CDR3 length equals 17 residues. V lost 5 bases to trimming and J lost 0 bases, with 17 bases between them. CDR3 sequence: CASSPSVWAIAKNIQYF. Here the CDR3 DNA reads TGTGCCAGCAGCCCTAGCGTCTGGGCAATAGCCAAAAACATTCAGTACTTC.

The genes are TRBV5-1 and TRBJ2-1; no clear D. Germline V gene sequence: CDR1 SGHRS, CDR2 YFSETQ. There are 14 residues in the CDR3. Between the trimmed V and J ends, which lost 1 base and 8 bases, there was a span of 13 bases. The CDR3 DNA is TGCGCCAGCAGCTTGTTGTTTCGAGAGGATGAGCAGTTCTTC. The encoded protein is CASSLLFREDEQFF.

The rearrangement links TRBV5-1 to TRBJ2-3; TRBD2 is a possible D gene (5 bases). This CDR3 is 16 amino acids long. Trimming shortened V by 4 bases and J by 6 bases, and 21 bases separated the two germline ends. The V gene's germline CDR1 is SGHRS and CDR2 YFSETQ. The CDR3 nucleotides read TGCGCCAGCAGCGTGAGGGTTCGGGTTGTTTCGGATACGCAGTATTTT. Its translation is CASSVRVRVVSDTQYF.

A remark on this clone: At one boundary the junction diverges from the germline segment, which might be a read error. The genes are TRBV15 and TRBJ2-7; weak D call: TRBD1 (6 bases). The CDR3 is made up of 12 amino acids. Germline V CDR1 and CDR2: LNHNV, YYDKDF (reference sequence). This chain's CDR3 is CATSSISGTPNF. The CDR3 DNA follows: TGTGCCACCAGCAGTATTTCCGGGACACCCAACTTC.

This chain joins TRBV27 and TRBJ1-5; 9 nucleotides agree with TRBD1. The V segment lost 3 bases and the J segment 1 base; nucleotides outside the gene matches: 10. The CDR3 runs 18 residues. Germline CDR1 and CDR2: MNHEY and SMNVEV (reference sequence). In DNA, the CDR3 is TGTGCCAGCAGTTTGTACAGGGGGCTCAATGGGAGCAATCAGCCCCAGCATTTT. As protein: CASSLYRGLNGSNQPQHF.

The rearrangement uses TRBV5-5 and TRBJ1-3; TRBD1 aligns across 7 bases. Per germline, CDR1 SGHKS and CDR2 YYEKEE (reference sequence). The V gene end was trimmed by 4 bases and the J gene end by 4 bases; junction bases not matched to a gene: 5. The CDR3 has 14 amino acids. CDR3 region: CASSQQGKGNTIYF. The CDR3 DNA reads as TGTGCCAGCAGCCAACAGGGGAAAGGAAACACCATATATTTT.

The CDR3: CASSPVTTRRYNEQFF. CDR3 nucleotides: TGTGCCAGCTCACCCGTTACTACGAGACGCTACAATGAGCAGTTCTTC. This chain links TRBV18 with TRBJ2-1; no reliable D call. V was cut by 3 bases and J by 3 bases, with 15 bases left in between. The CDR3 runs to 16 residues. Germline V lookup: CDR1 KGHSH, CDR2 LQKENI.

The chain couples TRBV10-3 to TRBJ2-3; possible D gene TRBD1, 5 bases. CDR3 length equals 13 residues. Germline assignment: CDR1 ENHRY and CDR2 SYGVKD. With 10 bases removed from V and 6 bases from J, the gap between germline ends came to 17 bases. CDR3 DNA: TGTGCCACGGAGACAGCCTGGTCGGATACGCAGTATTTT. It is translated as CATETAWSDTQYF.